This T cell receptor beta chain was obtained from a study of T cells in narcolepsy. Study-wide context: Healthy controls were enrolled alongside patients with narcolepsy type 1 or type 2.

Per the germline V gene, CDR1 is SGHTA and CDR2 is FQGNSA. The CDR3 is 12 residues long. Method: immunoSEQ multiplex PCR; TCRdb's copy keeps in-frame clones and lacks some. This table holds roughly 35,000 clones, approximately 85% found once. For this clone: Its ends do not fully match the called genes, so a read error is possible.

The TCR originated in a human donor with narcolepsy. Sequenced material: CD45RA- memory CD4+ T cells from PBMCs. This chain links TRBV7-2 with TRBJ1-4; D may be TRBD1 (5 bases). Here the CDR3 DNA reads TGTGCCAGCAGCTCTACCGGGGGGTCGACCTACTTT. Protein sequence: CASSSTGGSTYF.